The 25 T cell receptor beta chains below all came from one sample that was sequenced in a study of T cells in Graves' hyperthyroidism and ophthalmopathy. TCR beta CDR3 region amplification was performed from RNA transcripts. Initially, a first-round RT-PCR of the TCR CDR3 employed the HTBI primer set. TCRdb called the multiplex PCR reads again in MiXCR, with one record for every CDR3 protein. Of roughly 560,000 distinct CDR3 sequences listed, around 15% are singletons. Sequencing was performed on blood. The origin of the receptors is a woman between 40 and 50 years old with Graves' ophthalmopathy.

This clonotype has a count of ten or more. This chain joins TRBV4-3 and TRBJ2-2; possibly TRBD1 or TRBD2 for D (6 bases each). CDR1 LGHNA and CDR2 YSLEER come from the germline V gene. Trimming left V 1 base short and J 5 bases short, with 14 bases between. This CDR3 comprises 16 residues. The CDR3 reads CASSQGLGGSTGELFF. In DNA, the CDR3 is TGCGCCAGCAGCCAAGGGTTAGGGGGGAGTACCGGGGAGCTGTTTTTT.

The chain employs TRBV25-1 and TRBJ1-2; 8 positions agree with TRBD1. After removal of 3 bases from V and 4 bases from J, the junction contained 4 bases not matched to a gene. The CDR3 has 14 amino acids. Germline V gene sequence: CDR1 MGHDK, CDR2 SYGVNS. The CDR3 sequence is CASSDNDRGYGYTF. Here the CDR3 DNA reads TGTGCCAGCAGTGATAATGACAGGGGCTATGGCTACACCTTC.

Many counts were recorded for this clonotype. CDR3 nucleotides: TGTGCCAGCAGTTTCTCATCGGCTAACTATGGCTACACCTTC. This translates into CASSFSSANYGYTF. The rearrangement links TRBV12-3 or TRBV12-4 to TRBJ1-2; D gene ambiguous. This CDR3 region has 14 residues. The germline V and J ends were trimmed by 3 bases and 0 bases, with 8 bases remaining between them.

This clonotype was counted ten times or more. This chain joins TRBV6-1 and TRBJ2-7; unclear D gene. CDR3 length: 12 amino acids. Trimming took 2 bases from V and 3 from J, leaving 5 bases between them. Germline-derived CDR1 and CDR2 are MNHNS and SASEGT. CDR3 DNA sequence: TGTGCCAGCAGTGAACTGTTCTACGAGCAGTACTTC. This sequence encodes CASSELFYEQYF.

This clonotype was recorded many times. The V call is TRBV5-1, the J call TRBJ1-2; D ambiguous. Germline V gene data show CDR1 as SGHRS and CDR2 as YFSETQ. Deletions cut 3 bases from V and 2 bases from J, with 11 bases between. The CDR3 has 14 amino acids. Written as DNA, the CDR3 is TGCGCCAGCAGCTCTTCCGGACGGAACTATGGCTACACCTTC. Its translation: CASSSSGRNYGYTF.

This clonotype was counted ten times or more. J is TRBJ2-7 and V is TRBV27; 8 bases are shared with TRBD1. Germline V gene sequence: CDR1 MNHEY, CDR2 SMNVEV (reference sequence). The CDR3 is 16 amino acids. Trimming at V came to 5 bases and at J to 2 bases, leaving 11 bases not matched to a gene. For the CDR3, the DNA is TGTGCCAGCAGTCTTCGACAGGGGCCGAGGACCTACGAGCAGTACTTC. Its translation: CASSLRQGPRTYEQYF.

This clonotype was seen repeatedly, ten times or more. The gene calls are TRBV11-2 and TRBJ2-2; TRBD2 might be the D (6 bases). Germline V gene sequence: CDR1 SGHAT, CDR2 FQNNGV. V was cut by 5 bases and J by 0 bases, with 16 bases left in between. There are 17 residues in the CDR3. DNA for the CDR3: TGTGCCAGCAGCAACCGAGCGGGCCCGACGAACACCGGGGAGCTGTTTTTT. Translating it yields CASSNRAGPTNTGELFF.

At least ten counts were recorded for this clonotype. The chain couples TRBV11-3 to TRBJ1-1, with D unclear. Germline V gene lookup returns CDR1 SGHNT and CDR2 YENEEA. V was shortened by 0 bases and J by 9 bases, with 11 bases between the two germline ends. The CDR3 consists of 13 residues. The DNA of the CDR3 is TGTGCCAGCAGCTTAGATAGATGGTCCAAAGCTTTCTTT. Translated: CASSLDRWSKAFF.

At least ten counts were recorded for this clonotype. J is TRBJ2-2 and V is TRBV7-2; possibly TRBD1 or TRBD2 for D (5 bases each). The CDR3 has 16 residues. The germline gives CDR1 SGHTA, CDR2 FQGNSA. The germline V and J ends were trimmed by 4 bases and 7 bases, with 19 bases remaining between them. The CDR3 protein is CASSSSGTERGGELFF. DNA for the CDR3: TGTGCCAGCAGCTCCTCCGGGACCGAGAGGGGCGGGGAGCTGTTTTTT.

This clonotype was observed at least ten times. The chain is built from TRBV5-1 and TRBJ2-7; 8 bases align to TRBD1. J gave up 4 bases and V 3 bases, and 6 bases lay outside the gene matches. In germline, CDR1 is SGHRS, CDR2 YFSETQ. The CDR3 spans 14 residues. For the CDR3, the DNA is TGCGCCAGCAGCTCTTCAGGGGGCAAGTACGAGCAGTACTTC. Its translation is CASSSSGGKYEQYF.

The chain is built from TRBV10-3 and TRBJ2-5; D possibly uses TRBD1 or TRBD2 (5 bases each). Germline CDR1 reads ENHRY; CDR2 reads SYGVKD. V dropped 7 bases and J dropped 3 bases, with 12 bases sitting between them. The CDR3 sequence is 13 residues long. The chain's CDR3 is CAITRDVKETQYF. CDR3 coding DNA: TGTGCCATCACCCGGGACGTGAAAGAGACCCAGTACTTC.

This clonotype was found many times. The CDR3 DNA is TGCAGCCCCTACCGGGACAATAGGTACACTGAAGCTTTCTTT. Translated: CSPYRDNRYTEAFF. This chain joins TRBV29-1 and TRBJ1-1, with D tentatively TRBD1 (6 bases). The V end was cut by 8 bases, the J end by 3 bases, with 19 bases between. The CDR3 covers 14 residues. Germline CDR1 is SQVTM and CDR2 is ANQGSEA.

This clonotype was seen ten or more times. The chain couples TRBV7-3 to TRBJ1-2; 9 nucleotides agree with TRBD1. After removal of 5 bases from V and 6 bases from J, the junction contained 10 bases not matched to a gene. The CDR3 totals 15 residues. Germline assignment: CDR1 SGHTA and CDR2 FQGTGA. CDR3 sequence reads: CASSPMGTGGDGYTF. DNA for the CDR3: TGTGCCAGCAGCCCGATGGGAACAGGGGGCGATGGCTACACCTTC.

This clonotype has at least ten counts. The chain joins TRBV6-5 to TRBJ2-7, with 7 nucleotides matching TRBD1. J was trimmed by 3 bases and V by 2 bases; bases with no gene match: 4. Germline CDR1 MNHEY, CDR2 SVGAGI. The CDR3 is made up of 14 amino acids. The CDR3 loop is CASSYRDRDYEQYF. The CDR3 DNA reads TGTGCCAGCAGTTACCGGGACAGAGACTACGAGCAGTACTTC.

This clonotype was detected ten times or more. The chain has TRBV29-1 and TRBJ2-7, with D possibly being TRBD1 (6 bases). The germline gives CDR1 SQVTM, CDR2 ANQGSEA. There are 12 residues in the CDR3. CDR3 nucleotide sequence: TGCAGTGTTACAGGGCCCTCCTACGAGCAGTACTTC. Amino acid sequence: CSVTGPSYEQYF.

This clonotype has a handful of counts. This chain joins TRBV18 and TRBJ2-7; no clear D. The CDR3 loop spans 15 amino acids. With 6 bases removed from V and 2 bases from J, the gap between germline ends came to 17 bases. The germline gives CDR1 KGHSH, CDR2 LQKENI. CDR3 in DNA: TGTGCCAGCTCCCCCCCCGGCCTCTTAGCCTACGAGCAGTACTTC. Protein: CASSPPGLLAYEQYF.

This clonotype has at least ten counts. The chain employs TRBV19 and TRBJ2-5; a weak D match, TRBD1 (5 bases). Deletions cut 5 bases from V and 5 bases from J, with 12 bases between. This CDR3 is 13 amino acids long. Germline V gene data show CDR1 as LNHDA and CDR2 as SQIVND (reference sequence). The chain's CDR3 is CASSWGRAETQYF. DNA of the CDR3: TGTGCCAGTAGTTGGGGCAGGGCCGAGACCCAGTACTTC. The full variable domain, rest sourced from reference TRBV19 and TRBJ2-5, is DGGITQSPKYLFRKEGQNVTLSCEQNLNHDAMYWYRQDPGQGLRLIYYSQIVNDFQKGDIAEGYSVSREKKESFPLTVTSAQKNPTAFYLCASSWGRAETQYFGPGTRLLVL.

This clonotype appeared a few times. The J gene is TRBJ2-7, the V gene TRBV12-3 or TRBV12-4; 10 bases are a match to TRBD1. CDR3 length: 13 amino acids. The ends lost 5 bases at V and 5 bases at J; junction bases unmatched: 3. The CDR3: CASSTGQGDEQYF. The CDR3 DNA reads as TGTGCCAGCAGTACAGGACAGGGGGACGAGCAGTACTTC.

This clonotype has a count of ten or more. The gene calls are TRBV19 and TRBJ1-5, with 7 bases matching TRBD1. The trim removed 4 bases at V and 5 bases at J, leaving 5 bases unmatched. Looked up from germline, CDR1 is LNHDA and CDR2 is SQIVND (reference sequence). CDR3 size: 14 residues. This chain's CDR3 is CASSRDSRYQPQHF. The CDR3 nucleotides are TGTGCCAGTAGTAGGGACAGCCGGTATCAGCCCCAGCATTTT.

This clonotype came up many times. This rearrangement joins TRBV30 to TRBJ1-2; no reliable D call. The V gene's germline CDR1 is GTSNPN and CDR2 SVGIG (reference sequence). V shed 3 bases and J shed 1 base, with 6 bases lying between them. CDR3 length: 12 amino acids. CDR3 coding DNA: TGTGCCTGGAGGGTGTATAACTATGGCTACACCTTC. Residues: CAWRVYNYGYTF.

This clonotype was recorded many times. This chain connects TRBV28 to TRBJ1-1; D is unresolved. Germline V gives CDR1 MDHEN, CDR2 SYDVKM. Trimming cost V 5 bases and J 1 base, with 14 bases left between them. This CDR3 is 15 amino acids long. The CDR3 spells CASSSSGEGNTEAFF. The CDR3 coding sequence is TGTGCCAGCAGTAGCTCGGGTGAGGGGAACACTGAAGCTTTCTTT.

This clonotype has a count of ten or more. The rearrangement uses TRBV19 and TRBJ1-1, with D hard to call. Germline loops: CDR1 LNHDA, CDR2 SQIVND (reference sequence). This CDR3 region has 13 residues. Trimming left V 0 bases short and J 5 bases short, with 7 bases between. The CDR3 bases are TGTGCCAGTAGTATAGATGCTCGAACTGAAGCTTTCTTT. As protein: CASSIDARTEAFF. Full variable domain (rest looked up from reference TRBV19 and TRBJ1-1): DGGITQSPKYLFRKEGQNVTLSCEQNLNHDAMYWYRQDPGQGLRLIYYSQIVNDFQKGDIAEGYSVSREKKESFPLTVTSAQKNPTAFYLCASSIDARTEAFFGQGTRLTVV.

This clonotype has a count of ten or more. The rearrangement uses TRBV27 and TRBJ1-6, with 9 nucleotides matching TRBD1. V was pared by 7 bases and J by 1 base, with 2 bases of the junction left unmatched. The CDR3 totals 15 residues. Germline V CDR1 and CDR2: MNHEY, SMNVEV (reference sequence). CDR3 coding DNA: TGTGCCAGCATCGGACAGGGGTCCTATAATTCACCCCTCCACTTT. Encoded protein: CASIGQGSYNSPLHF.

This chain joins TRBV6-1 and TRBJ2-7, with D tentatively TRBD1 (6 bases). V gave up 7 bases and J gave up 5 bases, with 15 bases separating them. The CDR3 contains 13 residues. In germline, CDR1 is MNHNS, CDR2 SASEGT. CDR3 amino acids: CASTGALTHEQYF. The CDR3 nucleotides read TGTGCCAGCACAGGGGCGCTCACCCACGAGCAGTACTTC.

The J gene is TRBJ2-5, the V gene TRBV12-3 or TRBV12-4, with 8 nucleotides matching TRBD2. The V gene end was trimmed by 5 bases and the J gene end by 5 bases; junction bases not matched to a gene: 13. The CDR3 consists of 16 residues. CDR3 in DNA: TGTGCCAGCAGTCCATCATCGGGAGGGTTGGGGGAGACCCAGTACTTC. It codes for CASSPSSGGLGETQYF.